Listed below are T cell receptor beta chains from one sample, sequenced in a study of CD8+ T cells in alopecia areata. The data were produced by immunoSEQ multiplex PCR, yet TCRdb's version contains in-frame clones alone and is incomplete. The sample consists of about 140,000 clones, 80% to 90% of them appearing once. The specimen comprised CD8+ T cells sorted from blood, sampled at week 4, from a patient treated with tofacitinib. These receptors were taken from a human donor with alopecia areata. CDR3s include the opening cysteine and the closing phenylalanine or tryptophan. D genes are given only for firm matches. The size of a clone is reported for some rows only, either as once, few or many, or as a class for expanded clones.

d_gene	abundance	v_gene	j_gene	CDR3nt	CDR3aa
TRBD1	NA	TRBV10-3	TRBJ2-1	TGTGCCACTAGACAGGGATACAATGAGCAGTTCTTC	CATRQGYNEQFF
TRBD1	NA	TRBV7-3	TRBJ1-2	TGTGCCAGCAGCAACACAGGGGGCTCCCTATATGGCTACACCTTC	CASSNTGGSLYGYTF
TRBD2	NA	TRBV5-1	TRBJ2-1	TGCGCCAGCCGGACTAGCGAGAACGATGAGCAGTTCTTC	CASRTSENDEQFF
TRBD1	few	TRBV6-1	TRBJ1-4	TGTGCCAGCAGTGAAGCCCACGGGACAGCTAATGAAAAACTGTTTTTT	CASSEAHGTANEKLFF
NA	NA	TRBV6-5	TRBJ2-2	TGTGCCAGCAGATGGGTAACAGGGTCCGGGGAGCTGTTTTTT	CASRWVTGSGELFF
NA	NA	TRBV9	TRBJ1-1	TGTGCCAGCAGCGTATGGCCCCTGGCCGGGTGGGCTTTCTTT	CASSVWPLAGWAFF
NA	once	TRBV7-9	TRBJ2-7	TGTGCCAGTTACGGGGGAACAGGGAACGAGCAGTACTTC	CASYGGTGNEQYF
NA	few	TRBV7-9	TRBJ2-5	TGTGCCAGCAGCCGAGGTGGGGCGGAGCAAGAGACCCAGTACTTC	CASSRGGAEQETQYF
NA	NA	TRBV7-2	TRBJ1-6	TGTGCCAGCAGCCCACCCCGCAGGGAGGGTTCACCCCTCCACTTT	CASSPPRREGSPLHF
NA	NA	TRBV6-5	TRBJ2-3	TGTGCCAGCAGTTACCGACTGGCGGGGGATACGCAGTATTTT	CASSYRLAGDTQYF
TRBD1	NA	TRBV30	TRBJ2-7	TGTGCCTGGAGCTTTGGACAGGCCTACGAGCAGTACTTC	CAWSFGQAYEQYF
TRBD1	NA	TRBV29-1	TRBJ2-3	TGCAGCGCTGGGCATAACAGGGGTTGGACAGATACGCAGTATTTT	CSAGHNRGWTDTQYF
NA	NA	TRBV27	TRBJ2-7	TGTGCCAGCAGTGGTAGCCCTGGGCCAGGGAACCCCTACGAGCAGTACTTC	CASSGSPGPGNPYEQYF
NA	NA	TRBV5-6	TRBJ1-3	TGTGCCAGCAGCTATACTCCTGGAAACACCATATATTTT	CASSYTPGNTIYF
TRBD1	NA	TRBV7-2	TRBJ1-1	TGTGCCAGCAGGTCACCGGGACAGACTATGAACACTGAAGCTTTCTTT	CASRSPGQTMNTEAFF
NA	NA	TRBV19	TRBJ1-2	TGTGCCAGTAGCGCGGACGGAACGGGTGGCTACACCTTC	CASSADGTGGYTF
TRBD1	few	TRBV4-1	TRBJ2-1	TGCGCCAGCAGCCATCGACAGGGGACGATCGGCTACAATGAGCAGTTCTTC	CASSHRQGTIGYNEQFF
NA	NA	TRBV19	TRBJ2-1	TGTGCCAGTAGTATAGCGGGCGCAAACAATGAGCAGTTCTTC	CASSIAGANNEQFF
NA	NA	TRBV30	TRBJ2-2	TGTGCCTGGAGTGTACGGAGCCCCGGGGAGCTGTTTTTT	CAWSVRSPGELFF
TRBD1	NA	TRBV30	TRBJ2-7	TGTGCCTTTATGGACAGGGACTACGAGCAGTACTTC	CAFMDRDYEQYF
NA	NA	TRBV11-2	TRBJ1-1	TGTGCCAGCAGCTTATACAGTGGGAACACTGAAGCTTTCTTT	CASSLYSGNTEAFF
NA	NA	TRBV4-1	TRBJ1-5	TGCGCCAGCAGCCAGGGCTTGGGGCAGCCCCAGCATTTT	CASSQGLGQPQHF
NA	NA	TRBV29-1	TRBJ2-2	TGCAGCGTTGAAGTCAGGGATTTTTCTACCGGGGAGCTGTTTTTT	CSVEVRDFSTGELFF
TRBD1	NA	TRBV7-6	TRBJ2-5	TGTGCCAGCAGCCCCGGGACAGGGTTTGGAGAGACCCAGTACTTC	CASSPGTGFGETQYF
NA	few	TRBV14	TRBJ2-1	TGTGCCAGCAGCCAAGTGACAGCCCCGCGTGAGCAGTTCTTC	CASSQVTAPREQFF
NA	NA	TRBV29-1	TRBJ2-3	TGCAGCGTTGAAGGGCACACGCGGGGGCTAGATACGCAGTATTTT	CSVEGHTRGLDTQYF
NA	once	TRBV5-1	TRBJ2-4	TGCGCCAGCAGCGCCCATTTGCAGGGTCTGGACAAAAACATTCAGTACTTC	CASSAHLQGLDKNIQYF
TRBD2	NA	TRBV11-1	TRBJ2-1	TGTGCCAGCAGCTCCAGCGGGGCCTACAATGAGCAGTTCTTC	CASSSSGAYNEQFF